The rows below give T cell receptor beta chains drawn from one sample of a study of CXCR3-negative and CXCR3-positive naive CD8 T cells. TCRdb reprocessed the 5' RACE reads and keeps a single row for each CDR3 protein, giving no DNA. Seen in this sample are about 120,000 distinct CDR3 sequences; the ten most common clones hold approximately 0.3%. The sample comprised naive CXCR3- CD8+ T cells from blood. The receptors here all came from a human donor in good health. Some clones in this sample may be carry-over from other donors' samples. Each CDR3 is given with its conserved first and last residue.

j_call | v_call | cdr3_aa
TRBJ2-1 | TRBV12-3/TRBV12-4 | CASGSGSSYNEQFF
TRBJ2-4 | TRBV15 | CATSRDLREAKNIQYF
TRBJ2-3 | TRBV7-9 | CASSLEVRTDTQYF
TRBJ2-5 | TRBV11-2 | CASSWGTEETQYF
TRBJ2-5 | TRBV7-9 | CASSSRALGETQYF
TRBJ2-7 | TRBV24-1 | CATSEAGDGAYEQYF
TRBJ2-3 | TRBV3-1 | CASSPLPGTASTDTQYF
TRBJ2-7 | TRBV20-1 | CSATVGSYEQYF
TRBJ2-1 | TRBV2 | CASSEDSLVWFF
TRBJ2-5 | TRBV20-1 | CSGDTQETQYF
TRBJ1-6 | TRBV28 | CASSAPGPVNSPLHF
TRBJ2-7 | TRBV11-2 | CASRSTGTDFSYEQYF
TRBJ2-1 | TRBV5-1 | CASSLDAGGPSYNEQFF
TRBJ2-1 | TRBV29-1 | CSVEDVRSGGTYNEQFF
TRBJ2-3 | TRBV4-3 | CASGAEGADTQYF
TRBJ2-3 | TRBV12-3/TRBV12-4 | CASRAAVSDTQYF
TRBJ2-1 | TRBV24-1 | CATSDPGTGQFF
TRBJ2-1 | TRBV19 | CASRWGGRGYNEQFF
TRBJ2-3 | TRBV10-3 | CAISVVGDPDTQYF
TRBJ2-5 | TRBV5-5 | CASSQGLIQETQYF
TRBJ1-5 | TRBV7-9 | CASSLPGQGDFRVQPQHF
TRBJ2-2 | TRBV7-3 | CASSLTGGHMAGELFF
TRBJ1-5 | TRBV12-3/TRBV12-4 | CASSLPGQGANQPQHF
TRBJ1-2 | TRBV7-6 | CASSPGQGLSGYTF
TRBJ2-5 | TRBV7-6 | CASSLRGPPETQYF
TRBJ1-2 | TRBV7-9 | CASSLAGQGDYGYTF
TRBJ2-1 | TRBV6-6 | CASSAPGQSSYNEQFF
TRBJ2-7 | TRBV30 | CAWSLLAGGREQYF
TRBJ2-1 | TRBV29-1 | CSVDVSVGRPNEQFF
TRBJ2-3 | TRBV6-5 | CASSYSRLAGTDTQYF
TRBJ1-5 | TRBV19 | CASSIGQSNQPQHF
TRBJ2-6 | TRBV6-5 | CASRNRAASGANVLTF
TRBJ1-1 | TRBV3-2 | CASSHAGGEAEAFF
TRBJ2-7 | TRBV6-5 | CASSYSPDSFTYEQYF
TRBJ2-3 | TRBV29-1 | CSGQGGGADTQYF
TRBJ2-7 | TRBV27 | CASSLTRTGAYEQYF
TRBJ2-7 | TRBV12-3/TRBV12-4 | CASSLNIPPTSGGAIYEQYF
TRBJ2-7 | TRBV30 | CAWSAGGYEQYF
TRBJ2-5 | TRBV29-1 | CSVEQGYQETQYF
TRBJ1-1 | TRBV7-8 | CASSPGFVNTEAFF
TRBJ1-1 | TRBV12-3/TRBV12-4 | CASSLGAGGTEAFF
TRBJ2-3 | TRBV6-6 | CASSIVTRESTDTQYF
TRBJ1-1 | TRBV4-2 | CASSQDGGTEAFF
TRBJ2-1 | TRBV4-1 | CASSQRDRDYNEQFF
TRBJ2-3 | TRBV5-6 | CASSSGVSGPRDTQYF
TRBJ1-1 | TRBV6-6 | CASINPLKNGEAFF
TRBJ2-7 | TRBV29-1 | CSVGGGQAGYEQYF
TRBJ1-1 | TRBV12-3/TRBV12-4 | CASSFQGLMNTEAFF
TRBJ2-7 | TRBV10-3 | CAITRGGTASYEQYF
TRBJ2-5 | TRBV15 | CATSRDRTGMMKTQYF
TRBJ1-1 | TRBV19 | CASSSRGRITEAFF